This T cell receptor beta chain was recorded in a study of regulatory T cells in long-lasting Graves disease. On the study more broadly: Antithyroid drugs had been taken by newly diagnosed Graves' patients for under 3 months.

Researchers made TCR beta libraries by using iRepertoire HTBI primers and running Arm-PCR on CDR3 regions. TCRdb reanalysed the multiplex PCR reads using MiXCR and keeps one entry per CDR3 protein. The table records around 500,000 distinct CDR3 sequences, roughly 13% of them present only once. The time point was: newly diagnosed GD, antithyroid drugs for less than 3 months. The TCR library used RNA extracted from PBMCs. A few counts support this clonotype. The CDR3 has 12 residues. The V and J ends lost 4 bases and 6 bases respectively, with 9 bases between them. The V gene's germline CDR1 is SQVTM and CDR2 ANQGSEA. This same sample was also part of a study on T cells in Graves' hyperthyroidism and ophthalmopathy. Turning to that study: In blood, most of the thyroid clonotypes expanded above 0.001 were also present.

The sequence was obtained from a man aged 30 to 45 with Graves disease. The chain links TRBV29-1 to TRBJ1-4; D not resolved. Sample: peripheral blood mononuclear cells (PBMCs), taken at new diagnosis, from a patient treated with antithyroid drugs. In nucleotides, the CDR3 is TGCAGCGTTGTGGGAATGGATGAAAAACTGTTTTTT. It translates to CSVVGMDEKLFF.